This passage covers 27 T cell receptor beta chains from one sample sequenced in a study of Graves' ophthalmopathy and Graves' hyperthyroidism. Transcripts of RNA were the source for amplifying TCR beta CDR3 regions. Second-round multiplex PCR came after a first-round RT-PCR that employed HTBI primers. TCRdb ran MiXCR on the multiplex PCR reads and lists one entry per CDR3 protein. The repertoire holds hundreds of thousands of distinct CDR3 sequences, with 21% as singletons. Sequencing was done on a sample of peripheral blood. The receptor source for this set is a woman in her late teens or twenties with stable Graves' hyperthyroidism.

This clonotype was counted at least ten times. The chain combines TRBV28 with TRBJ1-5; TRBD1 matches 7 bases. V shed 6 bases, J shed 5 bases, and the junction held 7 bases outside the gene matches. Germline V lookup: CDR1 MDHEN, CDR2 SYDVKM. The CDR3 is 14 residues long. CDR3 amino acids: CASSRQGGYQPQHF. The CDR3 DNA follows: TGTGCCAGCAGCCGGCAGGGGGGTTATCAGCCCCAGCATTTT.

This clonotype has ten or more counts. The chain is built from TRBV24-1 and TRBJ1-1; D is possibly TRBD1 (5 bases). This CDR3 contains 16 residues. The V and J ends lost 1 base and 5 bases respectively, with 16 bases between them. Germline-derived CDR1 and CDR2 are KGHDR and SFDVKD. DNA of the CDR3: TGTGCCACCAGTGATTTTTTTAGCGGAGCAGGGACTGAAGCTTTCTTT. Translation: CATSDFFSGAGTEAFF.

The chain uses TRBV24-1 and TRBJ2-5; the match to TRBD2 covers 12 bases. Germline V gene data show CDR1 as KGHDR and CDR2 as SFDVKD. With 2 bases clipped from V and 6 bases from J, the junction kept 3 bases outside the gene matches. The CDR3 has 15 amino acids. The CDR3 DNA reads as TGTGCCACCAGTGATTCGACTAGCGGGAGAAAGACCCAGTACTTC. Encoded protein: CATSDSTSGRKTQYF.

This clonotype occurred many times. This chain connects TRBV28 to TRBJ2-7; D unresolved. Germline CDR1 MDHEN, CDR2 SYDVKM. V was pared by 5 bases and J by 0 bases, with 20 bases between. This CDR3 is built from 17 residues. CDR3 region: CASSPSPPGRHSYEQYF. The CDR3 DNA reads TGTGCCAGCAGTCCATCTCCCCCCGGCAGGCACTCCTACGAGCAGTACTTC. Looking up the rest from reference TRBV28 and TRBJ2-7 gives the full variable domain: DVKVTQSSRYLVKRTGEKVFLECVQDMDHENMFWYRQDPGLGLRLIYFSYDVKMKEKGDIPEGYSVSREKKERFSLILESASTNQTSMYLCASSPSPPGRHSYEQYFGPGTRLTVT.

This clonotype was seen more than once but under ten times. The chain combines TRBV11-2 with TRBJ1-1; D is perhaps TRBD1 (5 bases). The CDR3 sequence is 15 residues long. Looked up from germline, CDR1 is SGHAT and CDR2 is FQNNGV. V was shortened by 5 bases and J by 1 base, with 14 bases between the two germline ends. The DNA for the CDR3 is TGTGCCAGCAGCCGTATCCTTGGGGGGAACACTGAAGCTTTCTTT. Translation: CASSRILGGNTEAFF. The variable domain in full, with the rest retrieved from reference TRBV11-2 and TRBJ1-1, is EAGVAQSPRYKIIEKRQSVAFWCNPISGHATLYWYQQILGQGPKLLIQFQNNGVVDDSQLPKDRFSAERLKGVDSTLKIQPAKLEDSAVYLCASSRILGGNTEAFFGQGTRLTVV.

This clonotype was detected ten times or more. The DNA for the CDR3 is TGTGCCAGCAGAGCCGGGACTAGCGGGAGTGTCGAGCAGTACTTC. Translation gives CASRAGTSGSVEQYF. The J gene is TRBJ2-7, the V gene TRBV12-3 or TRBV12-4; TRBD2 matches 14 bases. V was pared by 6 bases and J by 6 bases, with 7 bases of the junction left unmatched. The CDR3 runs 15 residues.

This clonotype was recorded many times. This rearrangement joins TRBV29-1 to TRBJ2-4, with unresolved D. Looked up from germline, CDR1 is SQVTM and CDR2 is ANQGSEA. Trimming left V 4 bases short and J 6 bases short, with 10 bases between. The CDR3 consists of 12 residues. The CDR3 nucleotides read TGCAGCGTTGCTTGGTTAGGAAACATTCAGTACTTC. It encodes CSVAWLGNIQYF. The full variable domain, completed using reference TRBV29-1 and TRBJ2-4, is SAVISQKPSRDICQRGTSLTIQCQVDSQVTMMFWYRQQPGQSLTLIATANQGSEATYESGFVIDKFPISRPNLTFSTLTVSNMSPEDSSIYLCSVAWLGNIQYFGAGTRLSVL.

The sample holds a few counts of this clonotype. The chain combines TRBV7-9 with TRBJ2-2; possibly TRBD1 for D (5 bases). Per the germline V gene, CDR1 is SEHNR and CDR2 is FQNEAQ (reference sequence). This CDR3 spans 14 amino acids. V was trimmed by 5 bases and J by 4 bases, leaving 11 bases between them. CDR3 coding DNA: TGTGCCAGCAGCCTACAAACAGGCACCGGGGAGCTGTTTTTT. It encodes CASSLQTGTGELFF.

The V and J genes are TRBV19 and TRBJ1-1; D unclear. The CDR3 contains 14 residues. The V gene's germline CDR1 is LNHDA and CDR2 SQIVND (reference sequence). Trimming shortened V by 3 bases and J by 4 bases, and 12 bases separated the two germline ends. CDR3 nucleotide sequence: TGTGCCAGTAGTATTGTGGGTCGCACCACTGAAGCTTTCTTT. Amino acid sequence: CASSIVGRTTEAFF. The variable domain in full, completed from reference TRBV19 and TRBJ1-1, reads DGGITQSPKYLFRKEGQNVTLSCEQNLNHDAMYWYRQDPGQGLRLIYYSQIVNDFQKGDIAEGYSVSREKKESFPLTVTSAQKNPTAFYLCASSIVGRTTEAFFGQGTRLTVV.

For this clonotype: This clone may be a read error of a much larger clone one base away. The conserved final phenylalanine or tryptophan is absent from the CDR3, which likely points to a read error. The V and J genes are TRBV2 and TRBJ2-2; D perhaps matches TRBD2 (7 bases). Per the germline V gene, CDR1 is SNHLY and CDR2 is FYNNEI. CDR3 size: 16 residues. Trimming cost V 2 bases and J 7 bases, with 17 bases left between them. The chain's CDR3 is CASSELRSGEGGELFL. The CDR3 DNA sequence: TGTGCCAGCAGTGAATTACGGTCAGGGGAGGGCGGGGAGCTGTTTTTA.

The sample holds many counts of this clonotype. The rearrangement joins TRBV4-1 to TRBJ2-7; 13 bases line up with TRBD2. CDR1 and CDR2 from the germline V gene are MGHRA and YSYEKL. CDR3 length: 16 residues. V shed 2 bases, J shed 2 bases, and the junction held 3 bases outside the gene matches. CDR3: CASSQLGLAGAYEQYF. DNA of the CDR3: TGCGCCAGCAGCCAACTCGGACTAGCGGGAGCCTACGAGCAGTACTTC.

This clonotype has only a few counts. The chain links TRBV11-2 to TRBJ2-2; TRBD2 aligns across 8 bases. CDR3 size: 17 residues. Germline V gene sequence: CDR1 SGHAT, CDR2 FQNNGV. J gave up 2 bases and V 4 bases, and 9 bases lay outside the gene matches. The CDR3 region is CASSSTLAEANTGELFF. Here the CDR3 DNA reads TGTGCCAGCAGCTCAACACTAGCGGAGGCAAACACCGGGGAGCTGTTTTTT.

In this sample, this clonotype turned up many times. The CDR3 DNA reads TGTGCCAGCAGCCAGACAGGGGGCGGCGAGACCCAGTACTTC. Translation gives CASSQTGGGETQYF. V usage is TRBV12-3 or TRBV12-4 and J usage is TRBJ2-5, with 10 nucleotides matching TRBD1. The CDR3 length is 14 residues. J lost 5 bases, V lost 6 bases, and 6 bases had no gene match.

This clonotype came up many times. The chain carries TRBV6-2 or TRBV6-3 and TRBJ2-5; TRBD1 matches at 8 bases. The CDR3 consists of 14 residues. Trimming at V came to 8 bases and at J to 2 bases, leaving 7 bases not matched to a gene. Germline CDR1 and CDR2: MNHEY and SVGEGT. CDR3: CASGFYRGQETQYF. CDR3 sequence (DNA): TGTGCCAGCGGATTCTACAGGGGGCAAGAGACCCAGTACTTC.

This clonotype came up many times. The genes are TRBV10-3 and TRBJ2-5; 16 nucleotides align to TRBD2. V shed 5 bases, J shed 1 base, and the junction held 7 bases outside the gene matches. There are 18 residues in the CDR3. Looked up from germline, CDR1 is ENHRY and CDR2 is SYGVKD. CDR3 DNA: TGTGCCATCAGTACCGGGACTAGCGGGAGGGGGCCCCAAGAGACCCAGTACTTC. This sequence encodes CAISTGTSGRGPQETQYF.

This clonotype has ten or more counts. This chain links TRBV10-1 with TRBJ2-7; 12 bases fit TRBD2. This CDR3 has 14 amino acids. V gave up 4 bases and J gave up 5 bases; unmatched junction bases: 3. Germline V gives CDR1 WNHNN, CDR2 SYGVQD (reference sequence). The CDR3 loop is CASSAGLAGNEQYF. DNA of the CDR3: TGCGCCAGCAGTGCCGGACTAGCGGGAAACGAGCAGTACTTC.

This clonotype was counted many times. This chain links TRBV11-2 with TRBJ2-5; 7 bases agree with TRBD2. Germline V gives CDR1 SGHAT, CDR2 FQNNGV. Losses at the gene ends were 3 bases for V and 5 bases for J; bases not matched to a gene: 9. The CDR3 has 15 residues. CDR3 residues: CASSFLVPGGETQYF. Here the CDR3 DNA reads TGTGCCAGCAGCTTTCTCGTCCCCGGGGGGGAGACCCAGTACTTC.

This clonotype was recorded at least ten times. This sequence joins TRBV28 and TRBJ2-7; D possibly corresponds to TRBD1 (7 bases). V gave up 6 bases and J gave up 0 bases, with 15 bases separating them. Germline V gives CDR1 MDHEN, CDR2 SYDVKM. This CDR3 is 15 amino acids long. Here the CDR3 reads CASRGGGTASYEQYF. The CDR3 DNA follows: TGTGCCAGCAGGGGAGGTGGGACAGCCTCCTACGAGCAGTACTTC.

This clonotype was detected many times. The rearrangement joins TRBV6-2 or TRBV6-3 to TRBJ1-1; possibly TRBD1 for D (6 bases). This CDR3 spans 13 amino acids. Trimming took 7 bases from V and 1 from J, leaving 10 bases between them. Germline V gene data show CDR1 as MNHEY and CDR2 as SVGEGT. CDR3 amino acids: CASTRQENTEAFF. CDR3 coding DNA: TGTGCCAGCACCAGACAGGAGAACACTGAAGCTTTCTTT.

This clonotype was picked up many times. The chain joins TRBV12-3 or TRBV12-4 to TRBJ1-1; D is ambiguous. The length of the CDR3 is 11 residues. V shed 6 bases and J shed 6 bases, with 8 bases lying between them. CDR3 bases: TGTGCCAGCAGGGGTCTCGCTGAAGCTTTCTTT. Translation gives CASRGLAEAFF.

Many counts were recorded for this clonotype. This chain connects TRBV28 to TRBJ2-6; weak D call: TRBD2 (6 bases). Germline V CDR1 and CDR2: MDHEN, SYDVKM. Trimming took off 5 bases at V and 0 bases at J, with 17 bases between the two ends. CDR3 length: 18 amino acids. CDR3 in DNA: TGTGCCAGCAGTATATACCGGGAGTCTAGCTCTGGGGCCAACGTCCTGACTTTC. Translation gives CASSIYRESSSGANVLTF.

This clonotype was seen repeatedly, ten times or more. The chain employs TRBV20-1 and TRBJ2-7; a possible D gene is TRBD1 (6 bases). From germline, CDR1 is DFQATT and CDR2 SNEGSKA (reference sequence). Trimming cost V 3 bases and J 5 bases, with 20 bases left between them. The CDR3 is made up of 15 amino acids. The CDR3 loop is CSASTMIRTANEQYF. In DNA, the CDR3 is TGCAGTGCTAGTACTATGATCCGGACAGCGAACGAGCAGTACTTC.

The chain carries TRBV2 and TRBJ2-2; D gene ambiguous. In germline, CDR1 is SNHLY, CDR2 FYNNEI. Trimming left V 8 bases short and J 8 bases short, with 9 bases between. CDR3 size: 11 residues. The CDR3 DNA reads TGTGCCAGCGACGACGTGGGGGAGCTGTTTTTT. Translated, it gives CASDDVGELFF.

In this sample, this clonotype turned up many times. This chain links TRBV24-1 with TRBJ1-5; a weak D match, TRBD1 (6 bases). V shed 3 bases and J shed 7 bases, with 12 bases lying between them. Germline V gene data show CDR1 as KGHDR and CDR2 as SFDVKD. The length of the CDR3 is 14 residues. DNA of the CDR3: TGTGCCACCAGTGATGTTCGACAGGACCAGCCCCAGCATTTT. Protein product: CATSDVRQDQPQHF.

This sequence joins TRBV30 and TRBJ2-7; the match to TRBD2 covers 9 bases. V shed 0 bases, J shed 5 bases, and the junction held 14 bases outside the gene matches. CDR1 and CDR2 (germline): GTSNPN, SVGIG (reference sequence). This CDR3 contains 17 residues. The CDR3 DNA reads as TGTGCCTGGAGTGTTAGCGGGAGTTATACCGACTTACACGAGCAGTACTTC. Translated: CAWSVSGSYTDLHEQYF.

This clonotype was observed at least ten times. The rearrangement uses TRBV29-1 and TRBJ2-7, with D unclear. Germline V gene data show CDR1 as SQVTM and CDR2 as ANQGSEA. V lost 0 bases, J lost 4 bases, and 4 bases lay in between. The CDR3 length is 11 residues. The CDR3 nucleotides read TGCAGCGTTGAAGATCGGTACGAGCAGTACTTC. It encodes CSVEDRYEQYF.

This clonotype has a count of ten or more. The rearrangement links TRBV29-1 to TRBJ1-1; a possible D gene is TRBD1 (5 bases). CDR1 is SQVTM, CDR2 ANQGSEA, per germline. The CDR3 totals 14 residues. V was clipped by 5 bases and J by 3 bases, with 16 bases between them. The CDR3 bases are TGCAGCGTTCCAATACAGGAAAGTGACACTGAAGCTTTCTTT. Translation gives CSVPIQESDTEAFF.